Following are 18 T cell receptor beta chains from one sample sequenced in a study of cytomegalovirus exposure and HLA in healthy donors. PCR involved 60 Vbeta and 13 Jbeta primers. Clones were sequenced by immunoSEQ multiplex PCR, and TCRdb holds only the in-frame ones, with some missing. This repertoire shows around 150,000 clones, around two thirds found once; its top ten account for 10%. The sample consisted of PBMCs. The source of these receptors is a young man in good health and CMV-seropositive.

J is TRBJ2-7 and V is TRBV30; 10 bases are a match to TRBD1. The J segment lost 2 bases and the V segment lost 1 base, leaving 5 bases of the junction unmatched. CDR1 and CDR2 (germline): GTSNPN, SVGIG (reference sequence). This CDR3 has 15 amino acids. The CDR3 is CAWSAGTGVPYEQYF. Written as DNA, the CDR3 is TGTGCCTGGAGTGCCGGGACAGGGGTGCCCTACGAGCAGTACTTC.

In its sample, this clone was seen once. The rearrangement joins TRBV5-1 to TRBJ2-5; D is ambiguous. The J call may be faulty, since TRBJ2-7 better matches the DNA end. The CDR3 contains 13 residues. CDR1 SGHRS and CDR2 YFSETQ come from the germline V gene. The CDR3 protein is CASSPAVDYEQYF. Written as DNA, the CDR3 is TGCGCCAGCAGTCCTGCAGTAGACTACGAGCAGTACTTC.

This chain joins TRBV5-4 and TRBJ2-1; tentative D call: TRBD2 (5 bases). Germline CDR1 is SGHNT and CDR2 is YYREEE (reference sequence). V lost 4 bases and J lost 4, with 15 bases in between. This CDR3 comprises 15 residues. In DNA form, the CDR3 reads TGTGCCAGCAGCCCCGGGATGACTGGTTACAATGAGCAGTTCTTC. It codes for CASSPGMTGYNEQFF.

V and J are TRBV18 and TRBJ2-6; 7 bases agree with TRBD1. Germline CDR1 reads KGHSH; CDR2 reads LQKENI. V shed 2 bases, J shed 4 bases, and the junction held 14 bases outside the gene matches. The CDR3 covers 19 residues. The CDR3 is CASSPVTTGSLSGANVLTF. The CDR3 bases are TGTGCCAGCTCACCAGTCACGACAGGGTCTCTTTCCGGGGCCAACGTCCTGACTTTC.

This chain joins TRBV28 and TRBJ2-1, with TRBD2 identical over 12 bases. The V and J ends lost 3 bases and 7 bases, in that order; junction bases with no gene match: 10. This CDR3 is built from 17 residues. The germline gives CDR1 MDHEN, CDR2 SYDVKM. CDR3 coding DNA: TGTGCCAGCAGTTTCCTAGCGGGAGGGTCTATGCGGAATGAGCAGTTCTTC. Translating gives CASSFLAGGSMRNEQFF.

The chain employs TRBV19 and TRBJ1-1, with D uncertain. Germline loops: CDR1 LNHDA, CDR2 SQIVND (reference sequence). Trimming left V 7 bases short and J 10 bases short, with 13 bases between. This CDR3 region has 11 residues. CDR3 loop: CASTRGFSAFF. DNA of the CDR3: TGTGCCAGTACCCGGGGTTTTTCAGCTTTCTTT.

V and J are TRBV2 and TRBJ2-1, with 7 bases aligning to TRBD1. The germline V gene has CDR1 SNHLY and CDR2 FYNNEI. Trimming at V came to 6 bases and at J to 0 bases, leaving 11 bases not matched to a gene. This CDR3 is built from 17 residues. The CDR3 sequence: CASSPRDRLSSYNEQFF. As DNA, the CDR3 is TGTGCCAGCAGCCCAAGGGACAGACTGAGCTCCTACAATGAGCAGTTCTTC.

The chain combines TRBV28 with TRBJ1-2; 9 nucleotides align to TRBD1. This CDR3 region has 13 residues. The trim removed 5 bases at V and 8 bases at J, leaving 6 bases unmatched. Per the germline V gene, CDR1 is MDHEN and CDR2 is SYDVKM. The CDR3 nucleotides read TGTGCCAGCAGTCCGGACAGGGGTGGCGGCTACACCTTC. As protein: CASSPDRGGGYTF.

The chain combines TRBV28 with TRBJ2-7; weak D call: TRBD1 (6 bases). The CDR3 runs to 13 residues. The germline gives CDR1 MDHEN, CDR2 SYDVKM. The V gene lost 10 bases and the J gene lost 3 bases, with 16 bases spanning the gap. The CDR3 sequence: CATTGGHIYEQYF. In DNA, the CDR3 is TGTGCCACAACTGGGGGACACATCTACGAGCAGTACTTC.

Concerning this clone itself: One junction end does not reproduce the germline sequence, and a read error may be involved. CDR3: CAGSPGLATYEQYF. CDR3 DNA sequence: TGTGCCGGCTCACCGGGACTAGCGACCTACGAGCAGTACTTC. V and J are TRBV18 and TRBJ2-7; 10 bases match TRBD2. The CDR3 runs 14 residues. CDR1 is KGHSH and CDR2 is LQKENI in the germline V gene.

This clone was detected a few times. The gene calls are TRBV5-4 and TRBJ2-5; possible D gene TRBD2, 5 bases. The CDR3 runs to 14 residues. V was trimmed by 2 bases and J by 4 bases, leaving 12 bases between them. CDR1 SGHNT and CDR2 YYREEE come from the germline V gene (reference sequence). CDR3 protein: CASSFGGFGETQYF. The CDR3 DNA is TGTGCCAGCAGCTTCGGAGGCTTCGGAGAGACCCAGTACTTC.

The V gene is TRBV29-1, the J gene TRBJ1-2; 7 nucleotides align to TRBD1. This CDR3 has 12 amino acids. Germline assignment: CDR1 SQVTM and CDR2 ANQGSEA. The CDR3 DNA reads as TGCAGTGGGGACAGCACTAACTATGGCTACACCTTC. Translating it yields CSGDSTNYGYTF.

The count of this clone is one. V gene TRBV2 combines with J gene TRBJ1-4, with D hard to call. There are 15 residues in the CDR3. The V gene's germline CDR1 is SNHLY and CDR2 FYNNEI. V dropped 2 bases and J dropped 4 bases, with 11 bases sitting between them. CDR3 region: CASSEFGQNNEKLFF. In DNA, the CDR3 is TGTGCCAGCAGTGAATTTGGTCAGAATAATGAAAAACTGTTTTTT.

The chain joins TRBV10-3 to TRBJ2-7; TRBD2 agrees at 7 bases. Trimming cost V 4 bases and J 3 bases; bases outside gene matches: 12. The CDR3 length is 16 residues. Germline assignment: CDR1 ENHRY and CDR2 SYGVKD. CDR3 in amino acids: CAISGKGSSGNYEQYF. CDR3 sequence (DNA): TGTGCCATCAGTGGTAAAGGTTCTAGCGGTAACTACGAGCAGTACTTC.

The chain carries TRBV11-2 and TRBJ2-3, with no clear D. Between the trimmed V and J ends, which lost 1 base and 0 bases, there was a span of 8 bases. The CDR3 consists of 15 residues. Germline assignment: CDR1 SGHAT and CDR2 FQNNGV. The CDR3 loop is CASSLGVMSTDTQYF. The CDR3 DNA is TGTGCCAGCAGCTTAGGCGTTATGAGCACAGATACGCAGTATTTT.

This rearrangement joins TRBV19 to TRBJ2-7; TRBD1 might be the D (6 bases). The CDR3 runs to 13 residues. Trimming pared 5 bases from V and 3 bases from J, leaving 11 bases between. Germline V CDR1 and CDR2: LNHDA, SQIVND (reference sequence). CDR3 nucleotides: TGTGCCAGTAGTTCGACAGGCTACTACGAGCAGTACTTC. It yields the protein CASSSTGYYEQYF.

CDR3 in DNA: TGCGCCAGCAGCCCCGGGGGACAGGCGGGGGAGACCCAGTACTTC. It specifies CASSPGGQAGETQYF. V and J are TRBV10-1 and TRBJ2-5; 8 bases agree with TRBD1. The CDR3 loop spans 15 amino acids. With 6 bases clipped from V and 5 bases from J, the junction kept 11 bases outside the gene matches. Germline lookup yields CDR1 WNHNN and CDR2 SYGVQD (reference sequence).

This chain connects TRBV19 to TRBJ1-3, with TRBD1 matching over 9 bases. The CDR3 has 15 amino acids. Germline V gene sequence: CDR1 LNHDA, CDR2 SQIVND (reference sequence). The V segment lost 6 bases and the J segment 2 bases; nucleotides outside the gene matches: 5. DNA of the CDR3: TGTGCCAGTAGGGACAGGGGCCTCCCTGGAAACACCATATATTTT. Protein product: CASRDRGLPGNTIYF.